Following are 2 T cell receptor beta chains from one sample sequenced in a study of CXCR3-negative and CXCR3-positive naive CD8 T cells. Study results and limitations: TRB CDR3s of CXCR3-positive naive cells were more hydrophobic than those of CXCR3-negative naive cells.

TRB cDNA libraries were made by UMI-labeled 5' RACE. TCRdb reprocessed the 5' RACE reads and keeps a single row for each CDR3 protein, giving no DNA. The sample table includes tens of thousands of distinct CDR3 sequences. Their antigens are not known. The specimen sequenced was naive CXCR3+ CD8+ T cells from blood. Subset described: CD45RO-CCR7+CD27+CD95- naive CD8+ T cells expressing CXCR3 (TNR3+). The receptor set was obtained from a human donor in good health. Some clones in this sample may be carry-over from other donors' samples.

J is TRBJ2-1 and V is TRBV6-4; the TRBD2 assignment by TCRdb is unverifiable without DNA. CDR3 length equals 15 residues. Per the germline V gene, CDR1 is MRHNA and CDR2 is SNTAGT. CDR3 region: CASSDTSSGFNEQFF.

The CDR3 loop reads CSARTGGYEQYF. V gene TRBV20-1 combines with J gene TRBJ2-7; TCRdb reports TRBD1, a call that lacks DNA to check it against. Germline V gene lookup returns CDR1 DFQATT and CDR2 SNEGSKA (reference sequence). CDR3 length: 12 amino acids.